This TCR beta chain appears in the sequencing data of a study of cytomegalovirus exposure and HLA in healthy donors. Overall study: Earlier results showed some 120 million unique TCR beta sequences derived from approximately 170 million T cells. Study observations and caveats: Most CMV-associated TCR beta chains appeared HLA-restricted in a later analysis. In a later analysis, at a false discovery rate of 0.05, under 20,000 TCR beta sequences were associated with HLA alleles.

This clone has a single count. Its specificity is unknown. A multiplex PCR was run with 60 Vbeta primers and 13 Jbeta primers. Only in-frame clones appear in the TCRdb table, and some are missing; sequencing was by immunoSEQ multiplex PCR. Of 200,000 or so clones in the sample, 70% to 90% are singletons; the top ten hold about 1.9%. The ends lost 5 bases at V and 1 base at J; junction bases unmatched: 10. Per the germline V gene, CDR1 is LGHNA and CDR2 is YNFKEQ. The CDR3 is 17 amino acids. This receptor was taken from a woman under 30 in good health and CMV-seropositive. Sequencing was done on a sample of PBMCs. This chain joins TRBV4-2 and TRBJ2-1; 8 positions match TRBD2. The CDR3 protein is CASSSSGGTSSYNEQFF. The DNA for the CDR3 is TGTGCCAGCAGCAGCAGCGGGGGAACGTCGTCCTACAATGAGCAGTTCTTC.